One sample yielded the 31 T cell receptor beta chains listed below, sequenced in a study of T cell responses to AZD1222 COVID-19 vaccine (dated by TCRdb to the early 2020s). The label giving this sample's time point can be read as: baseline before first vaccination. Library creation used the immunoSEQ multiplex PCR assay. As stored in TCRdb, this immuneACCESS dataset retains in-frame rearrangements with V and J assigned. A fraction of the clones does not appear; measured against another copy, unresolved V genes explain less than half of the discrepancy, and the remainder lacks a known reason. The sample table records 95,000 to 150,000 clones; 92% of these occur just once. Around 1.7% of the sample is held by the ten biggest clonotypes. The material sequenced was peripheral blood, taken on day 0 of AZD1222 vaccination. These receptors originate from an adult in good health.

The chain recombines TRBV6-6 with TRBJ1-1; the D is unclear. Germline values: CDR1 MNHNY, CDR2 SVGAGI (reference sequence). Trimming removed 6 bases from V and 0 bases from J, with 11 bases in between. The length of the CDR3 is 14 residues. The CDR3 spells CASSPPTMNTEAFF. The CDR3 DNA reads TGTGCCAGCAGCCCACCTACCATGAACACTGAAGCTTTCTTT.

J is TRBJ1-1 and V is TRBV30; D remains ambiguous. This CDR3 region has 13 residues. The ends were cut back, 4 bases at V and 10 bases at J, with 19 bases in the middle. Germline lookup yields CDR1 GTSNPN and CDR2 SVGIG (reference sequence). Here the CDR3 reads CAWKSKGGPGAFF. The CDR3, as DNA: TGTGCCTGGAAAAGTAAGGGCGGACCGGGAGCTTTCTTT.

The table lists this clone with a count of one. The chain combines TRBV2 with TRBJ1-5; D ambiguous. The V and J ends lost 2 bases and 3 bases respectively, with 8 bases between them. This CDR3 spans 14 amino acids. Germline values: CDR1 SNHLY, CDR2 FYNNEI. CDR3 bases: TGTGCCAGCAGTGAATGGTCCTACAATCAGCCCCAGCATTTT. Translation gives CASSEWSYNQPQHF.

V gene TRBV30 combines with J gene TRBJ2-1, with D possibly being TRBD1 (6 bases). The CDR3 runs 14 residues. In germline, CDR1 is GTSNPN, CDR2 SVGIG (reference sequence). Trimming cost V 0 bases and J 9 bases, with 15 bases left between them. DNA for the CDR3: TGTGCCTGGAGTGTAGGGTCAGGGGTTGTTGAGCAGTTCTTC. Its protein is CAWSVGSGVVEQFF.

This chain connects TRBV24-1 to TRBJ2-7, with D possibly TRBD1 on 5 matching bases. The CDR3 is 12 residues long. CDR1 is KGHDR and CDR2 is SFDVKD in the germline V gene. Trimming stripped 11 bases from V and 3 bases from J, with 13 bases between. The CDR3 loop is CARPQGNYEQYF. The CDR3 DNA reads TGTGCCAGACCCCAGGGAAACTACGAGCAGTACTTC.

The chain employs TRBV24-1 and TRBJ1-2; D not certain. The CDR3 is made up of 14 amino acids. Trimming took 0 bases from V and 6 from J, leaving 10 bases between them. Germline assignment: CDR1 KGHDR and CDR2 SFDVKD. CDR3 DNA: TGTGCCACCAGTGATTTGCGACGGACTGATGGCTACACCTTC. The encoded protein is CATSDLRRTDGYTF.

The chain has TRBV5-1 and TRBJ1-3, with D perhaps matching TRBD1 (6 bases). The CDR3 sequence is 15 residues long. CDR1 and CDR2 from the germline V gene are SGHRS and YFSETQ. Trimming took off 0 bases at V and 2 bases at J, with 9 bases between the two ends. The CDR3 here is CASSLGAGAGNTIYF. CDR3 DNA sequence: TGCGCCAGCAGCTTGGGAGCAGGGGCTGGAAACACCATATATTTT.

The V and J genes are TRBV6-5 and TRBJ2-7; possibly TRBD1 for D (5 bases). This CDR3 has 13 amino acids. The V end was cut by 6 bases, the J end by 2 bases, with 11 bases between. The germline V gene has CDR1 MNHEY and CDR2 SVGAGI. The DNA for the CDR3 is TGTGCCAGCAGGGGGCCCAGTACCTACGAGCAGTACTTC. Its protein product is CASRGPSTYEQYF.

This chain connects TRBV7-2 to TRBJ2-5, with TRBD2 matching over 10 bases. The V gene end was trimmed by 5 bases and the J gene end by 4 bases; junction bases not matched to a gene: 7. The CDR3 covers 15 residues. Germline V gene data show CDR1 as SGHTA and CDR2 as FQGNSA. CDR3 in DNA: TGTGCCAGCAGCCCATCTAGCGGGAGTGGAGAGACCCAGTACTTC. Amino acid sequence: CASSPSSGSGETQYF.

The genes are TRBV19 and TRBJ1-2; 9 positions match TRBD1. The CDR3 covers 15 residues. Germline-derived CDR1 and CDR2 are LNHDA and SQIVND (reference sequence). The trim removed 4 bases at V and 1 base at J, leaving 4 bases unmatched. As DNA, the CDR3 is TGTGCCAGTAGTACGGGACAGGGAGGTAACTATGGCTACACCTTC. Protein product: CASSTGQGGNYGYTF. Looking up the rest from reference TRBV19 and TRBJ1-2 gives the full variable domain: DGGITQSPKYLFRKEGQNVTLSCEQNLNHDAMYWYRQDPGQGLRLIYYSQIVNDFQKGDIAEGYSVSREKKESFPLTVTSAQKNPTAFYLCASSTGQGGNYGYTFGSGTRLTVV.

The V gene is TRBV3-1 (or the pseudogene TRBV3-2), the J gene TRBJ2-5; TRBD2 agrees at 13 bases. Germline loops: CDR1 LGHDT, CDR2 YNNKEL (reference sequence). The CDR3 covers 15 residues. With V trimmed by 4 bases and J by 4 bases, 3 bases remained unmatched. DNA for the CDR3: TGTGCCAGCAGCCCCGGGACTAGCGGGGCAGAGACCCAGTACTTC. Its translation is CASSPGTSGAETQYF.

The chain joins TRBV19 to TRBJ1-2; maybe TRBD1 (6 bases). Germline V gene sequence: CDR1 LNHDA, CDR2 SQIVND (reference sequence). The CDR3 runs 13 residues. V lost 6 bases and J lost 4, with 12 bases in between. In DNA form, the CDR3 reads TGTGCCAGTAGGGGGGACACGAGCTATGGCTACACCTTC. Its translation is CASRGDTSYGYTF.

The V and J genes are TRBV5-5 and TRBJ2-7; the match to TRBD1 covers 8 bases. The length of the CDR3 is 14 residues. Germline V gene sequence: CDR1 SGHKS, CDR2 YYEKEE (reference sequence). J lost 0 bases, V lost 4 bases, and 3 bases had no gene match. The CDR3 is CASSRDRGSYEQYF. The CDR3 nucleotides read TGTGCCAGCAGCCGCGACAGGGGCTCCTACGAGCAGTACTTC.

The chain employs TRBV6-4 and TRBJ2-2, with a possible D match to TRBD1 (5 bases). V gave up 6 bases and J gave up 5 bases, with 10 bases separating them. Germline V gives CDR1 MRHNA, CDR2 SNTAGT. The CDR3 is made up of 13 amino acids. DNA of the CDR3: TGTGCCAGCAGGCCAGGGCTAACCGGGGAGCTGTTTTTT. Translating gives CASRPGLTGELFF.

Comment on this clone: Other nucleotide sequences from this sample produce the same CDR3. The genes are TRBV11-2 and TRBJ1-2; no clear D. V lost 1 base to trimming and J lost 4 bases, with 4 bases between them. The CDR3 length is 12 residues. Germline V gives CDR1 SGHAT, CDR2 FQNNGV. CDR3 sequence (DNA): TGTGCCAGCAGCTTAGGCAGCTATGGCTACACCTTC. Translated: CASSLGSYGYTF.

In its sample, this clone was seen a few times. The J gene is TRBJ1-5, the V gene TRBV28, with D perhaps matching TRBD1 (5 bases). The CDR3 extends over 16 amino acids. Trimming shortened V by 3 bases and J by 2 bases, and 14 bases separated the two germline ends. Germline values: CDR1 MDHEN, CDR2 SYDVKM. CDR3 residues: CASSFWGLGGNQPQHF. Written as DNA, the CDR3 is TGTGCCAGCAGTTTCTGGGGGTTAGGAGGCAATCAGCCCCAGCATTTT.

The rearrangement joins TRBV6-5 to TRBJ2-7; D ambiguous. V gave up 5 bases and J gave up 0 bases, with 8 bases separating them. Germline values: CDR1 MNHEY, CDR2 SVGAGI. The CDR3 is 13 amino acids. DNA for the CDR3: TGTGCCAGCAGTCGCCGCGCCTCCTACGAGCAGTACTTC. It encodes CASSRRASYEQYF.

This clone was counted once. V usage is TRBV28 and J usage is TRBJ2-7, with D possibly TRBD1 on 6 matching bases. Looked up from germline, CDR1 is MDHEN and CDR2 is SYDVKM. CDR3 size: 15 residues. The germline V and J ends were trimmed by 6 bases and 0 bases, with 15 bases remaining between them. Here the CDR3 DNA reads TGTGCCAGCAGCTTGCCGGGACAAAGCTCCTACGAGCAGTACTTC. This gives the protein CASSLPGQSSYEQYF.

The chain is built from TRBV19 and TRBJ2-3, with 10 nucleotides matching TRBD2. The trim removed 5 bases at V and 2 bases at J, leaving 16 bases unmatched. CDR1 and CDR2 (germline): LNHDA, SQIVND (reference sequence). This CDR3 contains 19 residues. The CDR3 loop is CASSSESGGAEGVTDTQYF. CDR3 bases: TGTGCCAGTAGTTCCGAAAGCGGGGGGGCCGAAGGGGTCACAGATACGCAGTATTTT.

This clone came up a few times. V gene TRBV27 combines with J gene TRBJ1-5; 7 positions agree with TRBD1. V lost 4 bases, J lost 1 base, and 10 bases stayed unmatched. Germline V lookup: CDR1 MNHEY, CDR2 SMNVEV (reference sequence). The CDR3 loop spans 17 amino acids. The DNA for the CDR3 is TGTGCCAGCAGTTACGACCGCGAGGGGGCGAGCAATCAGCCCCAGCATTTT. Protein: CASSYDREGASNQPQHF.

V usage is TRBV19 and J usage is TRBJ2-7; TRBD1 matches at 9 bases. The length of the CDR3 is 17 residues. V shed 0 bases, J shed 5 bases, and the junction held 11 bases outside the gene matches. Germline CDR1 reads LNHDA; CDR2 reads SQIVND (reference sequence). The CDR3 region is CASSIDGSGTGNHEQYF. The CDR3 DNA sequence: TGTGCCAGTAGTATAGATGGGTCCGGGACAGGGAACCACGAGCAGTACTTC.

The V and J genes are TRBV5-1 and TRBJ2-1; TRBD2 agrees at 7 bases. The CDR3 covers 14 residues. The germline V gene has CDR1 SGHRS and CDR2 YFSETQ. Trimming at V came to 0 bases and at J to 5 bases, leaving 2 bases not matched to a gene. The CDR3 nucleotides read TGCGCCAGCAGCTTGGGACTAGCTGACAATGAGCAGTTCTTC. It specifies CASSLGLADNEQFF.

This rearrangement joins TRBV24-1 to TRBJ2-3; 8 bases map to TRBD1. From germline, CDR1 is KGHDR and CDR2 SFDVKD. This CDR3 has 15 residues. Trimming at V came to 3 bases and at J to 6 bases, leaving 7 bases not matched to a gene. For the CDR3, the DNA is TGTGCCACCAGTGATGGGCAGGGGGCATTGGATACGCAGTATTTT. It codes for CATSDGQGALDTQYF.

The genes are TRBV9 and TRBJ1-3; possible D gene TRBD1, 5 bases. V lost 4 bases, J lost 7 bases, and 15 bases lay in between. The V gene's germline CDR1 is SGDLS and CDR2 YYNGEE. The CDR3 totals 14 residues. The CDR3 bases are TGTGCCAGCAGCCCCCCGGCCGGGGGGAACACCATATATTTT. The encoded protein is CASSPPAGGNTIYF.

The gene calls are TRBV5-4 and TRBJ2-3, with TRBD2 matching 7 bases. CDR1 and CDR2 from the germline V gene are SGHNT and YYREEE (reference sequence). The V gene end was trimmed by 0 bases and the J gene end by 2 bases; junction bases not matched to a gene: 6. There are 16 residues in the CDR3. Here the CDR3 DNA reads TGTGCCAGCAGCTTGGCGGGCGGGAGTCCCACAGATACGCAGTATTTT. This sequence encodes CASSLAGGSPTDTQYF.

The chain carries TRBV7-2 and TRBJ2-2; 15 bases map to TRBD2. Germline trimming cut 3 bases from V and 1 base from J; bases unmatched to any gene: 3. The CDR3 totals 18 residues. The germline CDR1 and CDR2 sequences are SGHTA and FQGNSA. The CDR3 sequence: CASSLRTSGGVNTGELFF. CDR3 DNA: TGTGCCAGCAGCTTGCGGACTAGCGGGGGGGTGAACACCGGGGAGCTGTTTTTT.

The chain is built from TRBV3-1 (or the pseudogene TRBV3-2) and TRBJ2-3, with unresolved D. CDR3 length equals 14 residues. Looked up from germline, CDR1 is LGHDT and CDR2 is YNNKEL (reference sequence). The ends were cut back, 1 base at V and 6 bases at J, with 11 bases in the middle. CDR3 nucleotides: TGTGCCAGCAGCCAAGGAGATAGGCCCGATACGCAGTATTTT. Translated: CASSQGDRPDTQYF.

The rearrangement joins TRBV9 to TRBJ1-2; no reliable D call. Trimming took off 0 bases at V and 1 base at J, with 13 bases between the two ends. There are 16 residues in the CDR3. Germline CDR1 SGDLS, CDR2 YYNGEE. This CDR3 reads CASSVAPDGHNYGYTF. Here the CDR3 DNA reads TGTGCCAGCAGCGTAGCTCCGGACGGTCATAACTATGGCTACACCTTC.

This clone was observed once. The rearrangement links TRBV2 to TRBJ1-5; D may be TRBD1 (5 bases). CDR3 length: 14 residues. Trimming removed 6 bases from V and 3 bases from J, with 12 bases in between. Germline V gene sequence: CDR1 SNHLY, CDR2 FYNNEI. The CDR3, as DNA: TGTGCCAGCAGGGAGGACATACCCAATCAGCCCCAGCATTTT. It yields the protein CASREDIPNQPQHF. Looking up the rest from reference TRBV2 and TRBJ1-5 gives the full variable domain: EPEVTQTPSHQVTQMGQEVILRCVPISNHLYFYWYRQILGQKVEFLVSFYNNEISEKSEIFDDQFSVERPDGSNFTLKIRSTKLEDSAMYFCASREDIPNQPQHFGDGTRLSIL.

The rearrangement joins TRBV5-6 to TRBJ1-1, with 9 bases identical to TRBD1. The length of the CDR3 is 14 residues. Looked up from germline, CDR1 is SGHDT and CDR2 is YYEEEE. Trimming cost V 4 bases and J 5 bases; bases outside gene matches: 6. CDR3 DNA: TGTGCCAGCAGCGGGGGGACAGGGTATACTGAAGCTTTCTTT. The encoded protein is CASSGGTGYTEAFF.

The chain couples TRBV7-9 to TRBJ1-4; D not certain. Trimming removed 1 base from V and 0 bases from J, with 12 bases in between. Germline V gene data show CDR1 as SEHNR and CDR2 as FQNEAQ (reference sequence). CDR3 size: 17 residues. The CDR3 DNA reads TGTGCCAGCAGCTTAGGGGCACAGACCCCAACTAATGAAAAACTGTTTTTT. Translating it yields CASSLGAQTPTNEKLFF. Using reference TRBV7-9 and TRBJ1-4 for the parts outside the CDR3, the full variable domain is DTGVSQNPRHKITKRGQNVTFRCDPISEHNRLYWYRQTLGQGPEFLTYFQNEAQLEKSRLLSDRFSAERPKGSFSTLEIQRTEQGDSAMYLCASSLGAQTPTNEKLFFGSGTQLSVL.